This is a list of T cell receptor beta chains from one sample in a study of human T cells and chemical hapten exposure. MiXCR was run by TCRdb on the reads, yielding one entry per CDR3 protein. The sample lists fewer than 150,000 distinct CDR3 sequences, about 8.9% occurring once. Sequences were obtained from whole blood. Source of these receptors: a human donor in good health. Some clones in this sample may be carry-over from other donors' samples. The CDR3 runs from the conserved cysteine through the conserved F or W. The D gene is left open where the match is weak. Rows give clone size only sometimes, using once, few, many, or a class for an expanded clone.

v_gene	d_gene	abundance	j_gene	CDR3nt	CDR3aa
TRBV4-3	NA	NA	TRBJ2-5	TGCGCCAGCAGCCAAGATCGATCCAGCCAAGAGACCCAGTACTTC	CASSQDRSSQETQYF
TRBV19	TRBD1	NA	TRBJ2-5	TGTGCCAGTAGGATAGGGGGCGGAGAGACCCAGTACTTC	CASRIGGGETQYF
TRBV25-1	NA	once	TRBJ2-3	TGTGCCAGCAGCCTACAGGGAACCGGAGATACGCAGTATTTT	CASSLQGTGDTQYF
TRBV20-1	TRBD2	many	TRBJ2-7	TGCAGTGCTAGGTTCGCGGCTAGCGGGAGGGATGAGCAGTACTTC	CSARFAASGRDEQYF
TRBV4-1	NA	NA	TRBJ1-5	TGCGCCAGCAGAATATACAGGGATAGCAATCAGCCCCAGCATTTT	CASRIYRDSNQPQHF
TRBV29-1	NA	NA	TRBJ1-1	TGCAGCGTTGTTGGGCAGAGGATGAACACTGAAGCTTTCTTT	CSVVGQRMNTEAFF
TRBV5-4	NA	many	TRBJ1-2	TGTGCCAGCAGCCCCCACGGGGGCAATGGCTACACCTTC	CASSPHGGNGYTF
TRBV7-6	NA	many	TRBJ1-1	TGTGCCAGCAGCGGGGAGGAGGCTTTCTTT	CASSGEEAFF
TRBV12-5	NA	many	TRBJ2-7	TGTGCTAGTGGTTTGGGGCGCCGACCGCGATCCTACGAGCAGTACTTC	CASGLGRRPRSYEQYF
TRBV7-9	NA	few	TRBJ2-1	TGTGCCAGCAGCTTTGCCATGAATGAGCAGTTCTTC	CASSFAMNEQFF
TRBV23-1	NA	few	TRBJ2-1	TGCGCCAGCATTACTAGGACCGCAGACTCCTACAATGAGCAGTTCTTC	CASITRTADSYNEQFF
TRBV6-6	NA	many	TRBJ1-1	TGTGCCAGCAGTTATCAGGCCTTAAGCACTGAAGCTTTCTTT	CASSYQALSTEAFF
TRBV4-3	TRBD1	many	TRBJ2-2	TGCGCCAGCAGCCAAGAGGTGACAGGGGTTAGGCTGTTTTTT	CASSQEVTGVRLFF
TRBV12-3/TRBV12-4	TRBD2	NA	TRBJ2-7	TGTGCCAGCAGTCCTAGGACTAGCCTTAGTACCTACGAGCAGTACTTC	CASSPRTSLSTYEQYF
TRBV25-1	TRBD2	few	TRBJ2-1	TGTGCCAGCAGTGAACTTACTAGCGGGAGGAGGCGTTCGAATGAGCAGTTCTTC	CASSELTSGRRRSNEQFF
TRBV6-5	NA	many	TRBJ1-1	TGTGCCAGCAGTTACTCGATAGGAGGTTTCATGAACACTGAAGCTTTCTTT	CASSYSIGGFMNTEAFF
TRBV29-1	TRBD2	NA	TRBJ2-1	TGCAGCGCTTTGGGACTAGCGGGAGATAGTGAGCAGTTCTTC	CSALGLAGDSEQFF
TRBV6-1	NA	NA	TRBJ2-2	TGTGCCAGCAGTGAAAGGGCGAACACCGGGGAGCTGTTTTTT	CASSERANTGELFF
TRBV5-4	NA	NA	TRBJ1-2	TGTGCCAGCAGCTCTCCATCGTCGGGCTATGGCTACACCTTC	CASSSPSSGYGYTF
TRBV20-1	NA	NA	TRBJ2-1	TGCAGTGCTAGAGATCCGACGGGGAATGAGCAGTTCTTC	CSARDPTGNEQFF
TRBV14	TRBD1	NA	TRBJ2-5	TGTGCCAGCAGCCAAGATACAGGGGGCCAGTACTTC	CASSQDTGGQYF
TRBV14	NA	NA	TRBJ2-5	TGTGCCAGCAGCCAAGATACCCTAGGAAAGCGAGAGACCCAGTACTTC	CASSQDTLGKRETQYF
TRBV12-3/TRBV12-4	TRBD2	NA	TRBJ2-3	TGTGCCAGCAGTTTTAGCAGCGGGGGGGCTTTCCCAGATACGCAGTATTTT	CASSFSSGGAFPDTQYF
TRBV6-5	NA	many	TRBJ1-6	TGTGCCAGCAGTTACGCATCCAATTCACCCCTCCACTTT	CASSYASNSPLHF